The entry that follows covers one T cell receptor delta chain sequence. The sample holds a few counts of this clone. The target of this receptor is not known. Base qualities are missing; no much larger clone stands one base away. Taken from cysteine to phenylalanine, the CDR3 has 16 residues. Solely the CDR3 DNA is kept, with 48 bases framed from the first base. V trim: 4 bases; J trim: 0 bases; unmatched bases: 7. CDR1 and CDR2 are drawn from the germline V gene: GEAIGNYY, EKD. The data derive from a study of gamma-delta chains in newborns, infants, children (dated 2019 in TCRdb). Some background on the complete study: According to the study title, microbial exposure causes polyclonal expansion of innate gammadelta T cells right after birth. The study investigated how microbial exposure shaped innate gammadelta T cell populations in human newborns immediately after birth.

Sequencing took place on an Illumina MiSeq. Clonotypes were called again by TCRdb from the public reads via CATT, and duplicate nucleotide sequences were then merged into one entry. This sample has some 10,000 delta-chain clones in its table, and about 8.7% of those were observed once. The ten largest make up 3.5% to 4.5% of the sample. This receptor chain uses TRDV2 and TRDJ1; TRDD3 matches 10 bases in the middle. The specimen sequenced was blood. The origin of this receptor is a child who was a newborn, infant or young child, either healthy, febrile or measles-vaccinated (not recorded which). The CDR3 sequence is CACEGLGDQNTDKLIF. In nucleotides, the sequence is TGTGCCTGTGAGGGACTGGGGGATCAAAACACCGATAAACTCATCTTT.